This T cell receptor (beta chain) was documented in a study of blood T cell repertoires in COVID-19. Trimming stripped 3 bases from V and 6 bases from J, with 11 bases between. The CDR3 has 13 residues. Germline V CDR1 and CDR2: SGHTA, FQGNSA. TCRdb's table, derived via immunoSEQ multiplex PCR, lists solely in-frame clones and lacks some. The sample has some 200,000 clones, roughly 88% seen once; the top ten hold 15% to 20%. The specimen was peripheral blood. This rearrangement joins TRBV7-2 to TRBJ1-1, with D maybe TRBD1 (6 bases). This clonotype was sampled from a man aged 45-65 years with COVID-19, enrolled during active disease. The CDR3 coding sequence is TGTGCCAGCAGCTTGGCCAACAGGGCTGAAGCTTTCTTT. Its protein is CASSLANRAEAFF.